This TCR beta chain was profiled in a study of CD8+CD57+ T cells in acquired aplastic anemia. Study in general: DNA from sorted CD4+ and CD8+ cells averaged approximately 3.2 ug. Study-level findings and limits: About 29 sequences, all CD8+ CDR3, were shared between patients and controls.

TCR beta VDJ and CDR3 profiling used genomic DNA as template. In TCRdb, the reads were re-called with MiXCR into one record per CDR3 protein. The sample has about 470,000 distinct CDR3 sequences, around 32% seen once; the top ten hold approximately 0.82%. An expansion of CD8+CD57+ cells by flow cytometry had been shown in patients chosen for sequencing. Severe acquired aplastic anemia was diagnosed in all patients. Germline CDR1 reads KGHDR; CDR2 reads SFDVKD. V shed 2 bases and J shed 6 bases, with 13 bases lying between them. The CDR3 length is 14 residues. At least ten counts were recorded for this clonotype. What it recognizes is unknown.

This sequence joins TRBV24-1 and TRBJ2-7, with D possibly being TRBD2 (6 bases). The source is a human donor with aplastic anemia. The sequenced sample consisted of sorted CD4+, CD8+, or CD8+CD57+ T cells (not recorded which) from PBMCs. This chain's CDR3 is CATSDWGDRGEQYF. The CDR3 bases are TGTGCCACCAGTGATTGGGGGGATCGGGGCGAGCAGTACTTC.